These T cell receptor beta chains were read from a single sample in a study of blood T cell repertoires in COVID-19. Using immunoSEQ multiplex PCR, the repertoire was profiled, and TCRdb retains in-frame clones only, with some absent. The table includes about 96,000 clones, roughly 89% detected once. The sample comprised peripheral blood. These receptors were obtained from a human donor with COVID-19, enrolled during active disease. The donor label of this sample is uncertain. The CDR3 runs from the conserved cysteine through the conserved F or W. A D gene is named only where the DNA matches it firmly. Clone size appears in some rows only: once, few, many, or a class for an expanded clone.

D	size	V	J	DNA	CDR3
.	once	TRBV30	TRBJ2-7	TGTGCTTGTATACCGGGCCGGGGGAGTGTAAGTGGCTACGAGCAGTACTTC	CACIPGRGSVSGYEQYF
.	.	TRBV6-6	TRBJ2-3	TGTGCCAGCAGTCCCTCGGGTGATGTGGGGGCCCCCACAGATACGCAGTATTTT	CASSPSGDVGAPTDTQYF
TRBD1	medium-sized	TRBV6-5	TRBJ1-2	TGTGCCAGCGCCTACAGGGGGCTTTATGGCTACACCTTC	CASAYRGLYGYTF
TRBD1	.	TRBV7-2	TRBJ2-1	TGTGCCAGCAGCTCGACAGGGGGCGAGGACAATGAGCAGTTCTTC	CASSSTGGEDNEQFF
.	.	TRBV7-3	TRBJ2-2	TGTGCCAGCAGCTTAACCGTCCCCGGCCCGGGCACCGGGGAGCTGTTTTTT	CASSLTVPGPGTGELFF
.	once	TRBV9	TRBJ1-2	TGTGCCAGCAGCGTAGACCCCCTGGGAGCTGGCTACACCTTC	CASSVDPLGAGYTF
TRBD1	once	TRBV27	TRBJ1-5	TGTGCCAGCAGGCGGACAGGGTGGAATCAGCCCCAGCATTTT	CASRRTGWNQPQHF
TRBD1	.	TRBV30	TRBJ2-1	TGTGCCTGGGGACAGGGAAGGGGTGAGCAGTTCTTC	CAWGQGRGEQFF
.	few	TRBV11-1	TRBJ2-5	TGTGCCAGCAGCTTAGTCGGGGAGACCCAGTACTTC	CASSLVGETQYF
.	.	TRBV3-1/TRBV3-2	TRBJ2-5	TGTGCCAGCAGCCAACAGGGGACCCAGTACTTC	CASSQQGTQYF
TRBD1	.	TRBV10-1	TRBJ2-3	TGCGCCAGCAGTTCCCCTGGGACAGGGGGCGAAGATACGCAGTATTTT	CASSSPGTGGEDTQYF
TRBD1	few	TRBV19	TRBJ1-2	TGTGCCAGTAGTATTGACCACAGGGGGCTCAACTATGGCTACACCTTC	CASSIDHRGLNYGYTF
TRBD1	once	TRBV3-1/TRBV3-2	TRBJ1-4	TGTGCCAGCAGCCAAGAGTGGCAGGGGGGTAATGAAAAACTGTTTTTT	CASSQEWQGGNEKLFF
TRBD1	.	TRBV5-4	TRBJ2-5	TGTGCCAGCAGCTACAGGGGGGAAGAGACCCAGTACTTC	CASSYRGEETQYF
.	.	TRBV7-6	TRBJ2-5	TGTGCCAGCAGCAATACCATAGGGACTGAAGAGACCCAGTACTTC	CASSNTIGTEETQYF
.	.	TRBV21-1	TRBJ1-1	TGTGCCAGCAGCCGCCCAGGGCGGGGGATTACTGAAGCTTTCTTT	CASSRPGRGITEAFF
.	once	TRBV7-2	TRBJ2-5	TGTGCCAGCAGCTTAGGGCCAGAAGAGACCCAGTACTTC	CASSLGPEETQYF
.	.	TRBV25-1	TRBJ1-4	TGTGCCAGCAGTGAATCGTGGGGGCAGGAAAAACTGTTTTTT	CASSESWGQEKLFF
.	.	TRBV5-4	TRBJ1-2	TGTGCCAGCAGCTTTCAGGGGTCGAGAGGCTACACCTTC	CASSFQGSRGYTF
.	.	TRBV3-1/TRBV3-2	TRBJ2-5	TGTGCCAGCAGTCTAATTCAAGAGACCCAGTACTTC	CASSLIQETQYF
TRBD1	.	TRBV3-1/TRBV3-2	TRBJ2-2	TGTGCCAGCCGGGGGACAGGGGCCACCGGGGAGCTGTTTTTT	CASRGTGATGELFF
TRBD2	.	TRBV11-3	TRBJ2-7	TGTGCCAGCAGCTATAGCGGGGCCTCCTACGAGCAGTACTTC	CASSYSGASYEQYF
.	.	TRBV5-1	TRBJ1-6	TGCGCCAGCAGCTGGGCCCCGGGGGTAGATAATTCACCCCTCCACTTT	CASSWAPGVDNSPLHF